The rows below give T cell receptor beta chains drawn from one sample of a study of blood T cell repertoires in COVID-19. TCRdb's table, derived via immunoSEQ multiplex PCR, lists solely in-frame clones and lacks some. The sample records hundreds of thousands of clones, 75% to 90% being singletons. Material for sequencing was PBMCs or T cells enriched from blood (not recorded which). These receptors all stem from a man under 40 who had recovered from COVID-19. The CDR3 runs from the conserved cysteine through the conserved F or W. The D gene is left open where the match is weak. Size is omitted from some rows. Given values are once, few, many or a class for expanded clones.

D: TRBD2
size: once
J: TRBJ2-1
V: TRBV29-1
DNA: TGCAGCGGCCGGGCGGGAGGGCCGTACAATGAGCAGTTCTTC
CDR3: CSGRAGGPYNEQFF

D: TRBD1
size: few
J: TRBJ1-5
V: TRBV19
DNA: TGTGCCAGCACGATATTGGGGACAGGGAGGGGTCAGCCCCAGCATTTT
CDR3: CASTILGTGRGQPQHF

D: NA
size: NA
J: TRBJ2-5
V: TRBV18
DNA: TGTGCCAGCTCACCAACGACACCCCAAGAGACCCAGTACTTC
CDR3: CASSPTTPQETQYF

D: TRBD1
size: NA
J: TRBJ2-7
V: TRBV6-5
DNA: TGTGCCAGCAGTTTCGACCGGGACAGATCCTACGAGCAGTACTTC
CDR3: CASSFDRDRSYEQYF

D: TRBD2
size: NA
J: TRBJ2-5
V: TRBV19
DNA: TGTGCCAGTAGCAGACTAGCGGGGGTCCAAGAGACCCAGTACTTC
CDR3: CASSRLAGVQETQYF

D: NA
size: NA
J: TRBJ1-1
V: TRBV5-1
DNA: TGCGCCAGCAGCTTGGTCGACTCAGCTAGGGGCACTGAAGCTTTCTTT
CDR3: CASSLVDSARGTEAFF

D: TRBD2
size: NA
J: TRBJ2-1
V: TRBV7-7
DNA: TGTGCTAGCAGCTCGGGACTAGCGGCCTACAATGAGCAGTTCTTC
CDR3: CASSSGLAAYNEQFF

D: NA
size: NA
J: TRBJ1-2
V: TRBV28
DNA: TGTGCCAGCAGTTTTCGCGGGGTCAACTATGGCTACACCTTC
CDR3: CASSFRGVNYGYTF

D: NA
size: NA
J: TRBJ2-1
V: TRBV7-2
DNA: TGTGCCAGCAGCCCCTCGGGACACTACAATGAGCAGTTCTTC
CDR3: CASSPSGHYNEQFF

D: NA
size: NA
J: TRBJ1-4
V: TRBV28
DNA: TGTGCCAGCAGTTTATCAGGGGCCTGGGAAAAACTGTTTTTT
CDR3: CASSLSGAWEKLFF

D: TRBD2
size: NA
J: TRBJ2-3
V: TRBV7-9
DNA: TGTGCCAGCATCAGGGGGCTGGGACTAGCGGACACAGATACGCAGTATTTT
CDR3: CASIRGLGLADTDTQYF

D: NA
size: NA
J: TRBJ2-5
V: TRBV25-1
DNA: TGTGCCAGCACCAGACAAGAGACCCAGTACTTC
CDR3: CASTRQETQYF

D: NA
size: NA
J: TRBJ1-2
V: TRBV28
DNA: TGTGCCAGCAGTTTAGGGGCAGGACACTATGGCTACACCTTC
CDR3: CASSLGAGHYGYTF

D: TRBD1
size: NA
J: TRBJ2-2
V: TRBV9
DNA: TGTGCCAGCAGCGTAGACCCCTCGACAGGGTGGACCGGGGAGCTGTTTTTT
CDR3: CASSVDPSTGWTGELFF

D: NA
size: NA
J: TRBJ2-7
V: TRBV6-5
DNA: TGTGCCAGCAGTTACTCCTGGGCGAGGGCCTACGAGCAGTACTTC
CDR3: CASSYSWARAYEQYF

D: NA
size: NA
J: TRBJ1-2
V: TRBV3-1/TRBV3-2
DNA: TGTGCCAGCAGCCAAGGACAGAGTGTGTCGGGCTACACCTTC
CDR3: CASSQGQSVSGYTF

D: TRBD1
size: NA
J: TRBJ2-7
V: TRBV27
DNA: TGTGCCAGCAGTTTAAGGGACAGGGAGGTTCGAAGGTACTTC
CDR3: CASSLRDREVRRYF

D: TRBD1
size: NA
J: TRBJ1-5
V: TRBV10-2
DNA: TGCGCCAGCAGTACCGACAGGGTCCAGCCCCAGCATTTT
CDR3: CASSTDRVQPQHF

D: TRBD1
size: NA
J: TRBJ2-3
V: TRBV25-1
DNA: TGTGCCAGCAGTCGATCCGGGACAGTAGCAGATACGCAGTATTTT
CDR3: CASSRSGTVADTQYF

D: NA
size: NA
J: TRBJ2-5
V: TRBV5-8
DNA: TGTGCCAGCAGCTCCCCGGTGTACGCAGAGACCCAGTACTTC
CDR3: CASSSPVYAETQYF

D: NA
size: NA
J: TRBJ1-5
V: TRBV7-8
DNA: TGTGCCAGCAGCTTAGAAGCGGGTCAGCCCCAGCATTTT
CDR3: CASSLEAGQPQHF

D: NA
size: NA
J: TRBJ2-2
V: TRBV10-2
DNA: TGCGCCACCAGTGCGGTGGAGGGGACCGGGGAGCTGTTTTTT
CDR3: CATSAVEGTGELFF

D: NA
size: NA
J: TRBJ2-7
V: TRBV5-1
DNA: TGCGCCAGCAGCGTTACTAGCTACCACGAGCAGTACTTC
CDR3: CASSVTSYHEQYF

D: TRBD2
size: NA
J: TRBJ2-5
V: TRBV27
DNA: TGTGCCAGCAGCAGAACCGGACTAGCGATTCAAGAGACCCAGTACTTC
CDR3: CASSRTGLAIQETQYF

D: TRBD2
size: NA
J: TRBJ2-2
V: TRBV5-4
DNA: TGTGCCAGCCGTAGCGGGAGGGGTTCGAACACCGGGGAGCTGTTTTTT
CDR3: CASRSGRGSNTGELFF

D: TRBD2
size: NA
J: TRBJ2-1
V: TRBV27
DNA: TGTGCCAGCACACCCGATGGGACTAGCGATACCTACAATGAGCAGTTCTTC
CDR3: CASTPDGTSDTYNEQFF

D: TRBD1
size: NA
J: TRBJ1-2
V: TRBV29-1
DNA: TGCAGCGCTACCAGGGGGCAAAGCGGCTACACCTTC
CDR3: CSATRGQSGYTF

D: TRBD1
size: NA
J: TRBJ1-1
V: TRBV19
DNA: TGTGCCAGTCACTACACCGGGACAGGAAGGAACACTGAAGCTTTCTTT
CDR3: CASHYTGTGRNTEAFF

D: NA
size: NA
J: TRBJ2-1
V: TRBV6-2/TRBV6-3
DNA: TGTGCCAGCAGCGCGACACTAGATAATGAGCAGTTCTTC
CDR3: CASSATLDNEQFF

D: NA
size: NA
J: TRBJ1-5
V: TRBV10-1
DNA: TGCGCCAGCAGTGAGTACACGGCAGGGCCCCAGCATTTT
CDR3: CASSEYTAGPQHF

D: TRBD2
size: NA
J: TRBJ2-2
V: TRBV5-1
DNA: TGCGCCAGCAGCCTTAAACCGAAACTAGCGGGCTACACCGGGGAGCTGTTTTTT
CDR3: CASSLKPKLAGYTGELFF

D: NA
size: NA
J: TRBJ2-7
V: TRBV11-1
DNA: TGTGCCAGCAGCTTACGGACAAGGCTTTATCCCTACGAGCAGTACTTC
CDR3: CASSLRTRLYPYEQYF

D: TRBD2
size: NA
J: TRBJ2-6
V: TRBV7-8
DNA: TGTGCCAGCAGCTTTATTCGCAGCGGGAGGGCTCCCCGCGGCTCTGGGGCCAACGTCCTGACTTTC
CDR3: CASSFIRSGRAPRGSGANVLTF

D: NA
size: NA
J: TRBJ1-6
V: TRBV24-1
DNA: TGTGCCACCAGTGCGTCCTATAATTCACCCCTCCACTTT
CDR3: CATSASYNSPLHF

D: NA
size: NA
J: TRBJ1-3
V: TRBV2
DNA: TGTGCCAGCAGTGTCACGGGGACTGGAAACACCATATATTTT
CDR3: CASSVTGTGNTIYF

D: NA
size: NA
J: TRBJ2-7
V: TRBV19
DNA: TGTGCCACCATCAGCCGCGGACACGGACTATCCTACGAGCAGTACTTC
CDR3: CATISRGHGLSYEQYF

D: TRBD1
size: NA
J: TRBJ1-6
V: TRBV7-2
DNA: TGTGCCAGCAGCTTAGCCGGACAGGTTAGGTCACCCCTCCACTTT
CDR3: CASSLAGQVRSPLHF

D: TRBD2
size: NA
J: TRBJ2-3
V: TRBV18
DNA: TGTGCCAGCTCACCAGGGACTAGCGGGGGAGACTTAAAGGGCACAGATACGCAGTATTTT
CDR3: CASSPGTSGGDLKGTDTQYF

D: NA
size: NA
J: TRBJ1-6
V: TRBV12-3/TRBV12-4
DNA: TGTGCCAGCAGTACAGGGTTGGGTTCACCCCTCCACTTT
CDR3: CASSTGLGSPLHF

D: TRBD1
size: NA
J: TRBJ2-7
V: TRBV3-1/TRBV3-2
DNA: TGTGCCAGCAGCCACCACGGACAGGACTACGAGCAGTACTTC
CDR3: CASSHHGQDYEQYF

D: NA
size: NA
J: TRBJ2-1
V: TRBV2
DNA: TGTGCCAGGACACGTATCGGATCTCACAATGAGCAGTTCTTC
CDR3: CARTRIGSHNEQFF

D: NA
size: once
J: TRBJ2-1
V: TRBV7-6
DNA: TGTGCCAGCAGCTTCCGTCAGGGGTACTACAATGAGCAGTTCTTC
CDR3: CASSFRQGYYNEQFF

D: TRBD2
size: few
J: TRBJ2-1
V: TRBV2
DNA: TGTGCCAGCAACCCCCGTGCGGGAGGGCCGGCTGAGCAGTTCTTC
CDR3: CASNPRAGGPAEQFF

D: NA
size: NA
J: TRBJ1-1
V: TRBV7-8
DNA: TGTGCCAGCAGCCGATCTCCAGGGTGGGGCACTGAAGCTTTCTTT
CDR3: CASSRSPGWGTEAFF

D: NA
size: NA
J: TRBJ2-7
V: TRBV4-2
DNA: TGTGCCAGCAGCCAAGGGGCACACTCCTACGAGCAGTACTTC
CDR3: CASSQGAHSYEQYF

D: NA
size: NA
J: TRBJ1-1
V: TRBV27
DNA: TGTGCCAGCAGTATAAAACAGGGTATGAACACTGAAGCTTTCTTT
CDR3: CASSIKQGMNTEAFF

D: TRBD2
size: NA
J: TRBJ2-5
V: TRBV19
DNA: TGTGCCAGTAGCGGACTAGCGGGGCAAGAGACCCAGTACTTC
CDR3: CASSGLAGQETQYF

D: NA
size: NA
J: TRBJ1-1
V: TRBV7-2
DNA: TGTGCCAGCAATCCGGGACTCCAGAACACTGAAGCTTTCTTT
CDR3: CASNPGLQNTEAFF

D: TRBD1
size: NA
J: TRBJ2-1
V: TRBV4-1
DNA: TGCGCCAGCAGCCAACCCCGACAGGGATTCTACAATGAGCAGTTCTTC
CDR3: CASSQPRQGFYNEQFF

D: TRBD1
size: NA
J: TRBJ2-1
V: TRBV6-5
DNA: TGTGCCAGCAGTACAGGGGTTTGGAATGAGCAGTTCTTC
CDR3: CASSTGVWNEQFF

D: TRBD1
size: NA
J: TRBJ1-6
V: TRBV5-1
DNA: TGCGCCAGCAGCTCCCGGGACAGTGATAATTCACCCCTCCACTTT
CDR3: CASSSRDSDNSPLHF

D: NA
size: NA
J: TRBJ1-2
V: TRBV27
DNA: TGTGCCAGCAGCCCACTATCGCGGGAATCGGGAGGCTACACCTTC
CDR3: CASSPLSRESGGYTF

D: NA
size: few
J: TRBJ1-6
V: TRBV4-1
DNA: TGCGCCAGCAGCCTCTCTCCAGGACTCAATAATTCACCCCTCCACTTT
CDR3: CASSLSPGLNNSPLHF